Listed below are T cell receptor beta chains from one sample, sequenced in a study of human T cells and chemical hapten exposure. MiXCR, applied by TCRdb to the RACE reads, yields one record per CDR3 protein. The sample holds roughly 380,000 distinct CDR3 sequences, roughly 5% seen once. Sample: whole blood, taken in connection with sensitization to the hapten diphenylcyclopropenone (DPC). The receptors were sampled from a woman between 45 and 60 years old with alopecia areata. Some clones in this sample may be carry-over from other donors' samples. The CDR3 runs from the conserved cysteine through the conserved F or W. The order of the fields is J gene, V gene, CDR3 protein.

J: TRBJ2-1
V: TRBV4-3
CDR3: CASSRSGIVNEQFF

J: TRBJ2-2
V: TRBV5-5
CDR3: CASSLRGHRGAAGELFF

J: TRBJ2-6
V: TRBV4-3
CDR3: CASSSYLGANVLTF

J: TRBJ2-3
V: TRBV6-1
CDR3: CASKGVMGADTDTQYF

J: TRBJ2-7
V: TRBV5-6
CDR3: CASSYDQGRGNYEQYF

J: TRBJ1-1
V: TRBV3-1
CDR3: CASSATANTEAFF

J: TRBJ2-4
V: TRBV6-5
CDR3: CASSSPGTKNIQYF

J: TRBJ2-4
V: TRBV10-3
CDR3: CAISESGVAGGLFQYF

J: TRBJ1-1
V: TRBV5-1
CDR3: CASRVDVGEAFF

J: TRBJ2-3
V: TRBV7-9
CDR3: CASSPNRTVGSTDTQYF

J: TRBJ2-7
V: TRBV3-1
CDR3: CASSQVGEGYEQYF

J: TRBJ2-5
V: TRBV12-3/TRBV12-4
CDR3: CASSYASGGETQYF

J: TRBJ1-2
V: TRBV6-2/TRBV6-3
CDR3: CASRDVGYTF